Below, 5 T cell receptor beta chains from the same sample are listed, as sequenced in a study of blood T cell repertoires in COVID-19. The method was immunoSEQ multiplex PCR; TCRdb's version includes in-frame clones alone and lacks a portion of them. The data hold nearly 200,000 clones, with 80% to 90% observed a single time. The material sequenced was PBMCs or T cells enriched from blood (not recorded which). The source is a woman between 18 and 30 years old who had recovered from COVID-19.

The chain combines TRBV4-1 with TRBJ1-5, with 8 nucleotides matching TRBD1. V shed 0 bases and J 4 bases; nucleotides not matched to a gene: 11. There are 18 residues in the CDR3. Germline lookup yields CDR1 MGHRA and CDR2 YSYEKL. The CDR3 protein is CASSQDSSTGGRNQPQHF. In DNA form, the CDR3 reads TGCGCCAGCAGCCAAGATAGTAGTACAGGGGGAAGGAATCAGCCCCAGCATTTT.

V gene TRBV7-2 combines with J gene TRBJ1-4, with 7 bases lining up with TRBD1. Losses at the gene ends were 6 bases for V and 7 bases for J; bases not matched to a gene: 11. The CDR3 loop spans 15 amino acids. Germline CDR1 is SGHTA and CDR2 is FQGNSA. CDR3 DNA sequence: TGTGCCAGCAGACAATCCGGGACAGTCGGTGAAAAACTGTTTTTT. This translates into CASRQSGTVGEKLFF.

The rearrangement links TRBV19 to TRBJ2-2; D is uncertain. This CDR3 is built from 16 residues. V was pared by 7 bases and J by 2 bases, with 17 bases between. CDR1 is LNHDA, CDR2 SQIVND, per germline (reference sequence). The chain's CDR3 is CASISLVAKNTGELFF. DNA of the CDR3: TGTGCCAGTATTTCCTTGGTTGCTAAAAACACCGGGGAGCTGTTTTTT.

This rearrangement joins TRBV12-3 or TRBV12-4 to TRBJ1-1; unclear D gene. This CDR3 spans 13 amino acids. V dropped 3 bases and J dropped 1 base, with 6 bases sitting between them. CDR3 protein: CASSFIRNTEAFF. The CDR3 region has the DNA TGTGCCAGCAGTTTTATCCGGAACACTGAAGCTTTCTTT.

This clone was found a few times. This sequence joins TRBV5-1 and TRBJ1-4; D uncertain. The V and J ends lost 0 bases and 3 bases respectively, with 12 bases between them. CDR1 is SGHRS, CDR2 YFSETQ, per germline. This CDR3 contains 16 residues. The CDR3 here is CASSLGGNRANEKLFF. As DNA, the CDR3 is TGCGCCAGCAGCTTGGGAGGCAATCGGGCTAATGAAAAACTGTTTTTT.